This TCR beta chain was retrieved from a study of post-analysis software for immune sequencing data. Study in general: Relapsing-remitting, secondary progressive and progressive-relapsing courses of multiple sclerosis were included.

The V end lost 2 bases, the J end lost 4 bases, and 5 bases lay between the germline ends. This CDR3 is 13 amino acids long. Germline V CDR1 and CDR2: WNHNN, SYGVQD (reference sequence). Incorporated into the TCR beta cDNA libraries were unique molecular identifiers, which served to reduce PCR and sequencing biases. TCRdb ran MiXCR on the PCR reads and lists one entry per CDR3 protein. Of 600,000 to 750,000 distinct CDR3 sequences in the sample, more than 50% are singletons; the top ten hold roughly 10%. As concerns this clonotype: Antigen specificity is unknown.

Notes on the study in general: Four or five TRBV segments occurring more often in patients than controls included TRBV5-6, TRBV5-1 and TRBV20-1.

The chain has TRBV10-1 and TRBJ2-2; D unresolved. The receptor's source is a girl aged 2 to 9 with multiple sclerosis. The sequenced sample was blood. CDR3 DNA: TGCGCCAGCAGTGAGGCCAGCACCGGGGAGCTGTTTTTT. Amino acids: CASSEASTGELFF.